This T cell receptor (beta chain) was found in a study of cytomegalovirus exposure and HLA in healthy donors. A note on this clone: Its specificity is not known.

The germline V gene encodes CDR1 SGHNT and CDR2 YENEEA. This CDR3 spans 15 amino acids. V lost 1 base, J lost 3 bases, and 9 bases lay in between. The study, taken as a whole, reports: Later work found that TCR association rates differed between HLA loci; DRB1 had the most and HLA-C the fewest. Further analysis was carried out later, and it showed several of the most significant clusters appearing linked to common viral pathogens. TCR beta chains numbering more than 150 were designated cytomegalovirus-associated.

PCR amplification relied on 60 Vbeta primers (plus 13 Jbeta primers). Here immunoSEQ multiplex PCR was the method, and the copy in TCRdb shows in-frame clones only, minus some. The repertoire holds about 160,000 clones, with around four fifths as singletons. Likely unrecorded immune exposures existed in these nominally healthy donors. This chain uses TRBV11-3 with TRBJ2-2; the D gene is possibly TRBD1 (5 bases). The specimen sequenced was PBMCs. This clonotype was sampled from a female donor in good health and CMV-seronegative. The CDR3 region has the DNA TGTGCCAGCAGCTTAGCCCAGGGATACACCGGGGAGCTGTTTTTT. It specifies CASSLAQGYTGELFF.